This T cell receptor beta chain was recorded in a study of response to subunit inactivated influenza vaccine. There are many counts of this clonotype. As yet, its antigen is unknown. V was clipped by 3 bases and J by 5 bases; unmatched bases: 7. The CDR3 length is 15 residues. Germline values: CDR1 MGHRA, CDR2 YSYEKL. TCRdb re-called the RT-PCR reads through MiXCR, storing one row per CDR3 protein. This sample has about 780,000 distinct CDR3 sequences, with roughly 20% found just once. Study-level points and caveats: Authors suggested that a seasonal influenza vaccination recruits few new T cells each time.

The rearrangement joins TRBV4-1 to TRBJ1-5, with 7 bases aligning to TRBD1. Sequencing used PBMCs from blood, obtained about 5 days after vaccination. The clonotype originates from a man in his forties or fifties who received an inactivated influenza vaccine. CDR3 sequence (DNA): TGCGCCAGCAGCCAGCTCGACAGGGAAGATCAGCCCCAGCATTTT. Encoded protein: CASSQLDREDQPQHF.